This is a list of T cell receptor beta chains from one sample in a study of T cells after yellow fever vaccination. TCRdb itself ran the 5' RACE reads through MiXCR, one entry per CDR3 protein. Among 450,000 to 600,000 distinct CDR3 sequences, around 16% were seen once, and the ten largest hold 17%. The material sequenced was PBMCs, taken roughly 5 days after the first yellow fever vaccination. Source of these receptors: a man between 18 and 29 years old who received the YFV17D yellow fever vaccine. Each CDR3 is given with its conserved first and last residue. A D gene is named only where the DNA matches it firmly. Clone size is not always given. Where it is, it says once, few, many or a class for expanded clones.

V	size	length	D	J	DNA	CDR3
TRBV5-1	few	16	NA	TRBJ2-2	TGCGCCAGCAGCTTGTTAACGGGGGCGAGAACCGGGGAGCTGTTTTTT	CASSLLTGARTGELFF
TRBV15	many	18	NA	TRBJ2-3	TGTGCCACCAGCAGAGTACGGGGGGCGCCGGACGGCACAGATACGCAGTATTTT	CATSRVRGAPDGTDTQYF
TRBV6-1	few	14	NA	TRBJ1-2	TGTGCCAGCACCCAGGGGTCTGGTGGCTATGGCTACACCTTC	CASTQGSGGYGYTF
TRBV4-2	NA	14	NA	TRBJ2-2	TGTGCCAGCAGCCATACAGGGAGCACCGGGGAGCTGTTTTTT	CASSHTGSTGELFF
TRBV7-2	NA	15	TRBD2	TRBJ2-3	TGTGCCAGCAGCTTATGGGGGGGGGGAAGGGACACGCAGTATTTT	CASSLWGGGRDTQYF
TRBV4-1	NA	13	TRBD2	TRBJ2-4	TGCGCCAGCATCGGGGGGACCAAAAACATTCAGTACTTC	CASIGGTKNIQYF
TRBV5-4	NA	15	NA	TRBJ2-6	TGTGCCAGCAGCTTTCAAGGATCTGGGGCCAACGTCCTGACTTTC	CASSFQGSGANVLTF
TRBV3-1	NA	15	TRBD1	TRBJ1-2	TGTGCCAGCAGTAACCGGGACAGACTTAACTATGGCTACACCTTC	CASSNRDRLNYGYTF
TRBV23-1	few	11	NA	TRBJ2-5	TGCGCCAGCACGACCGAAGAGACCCAGTACTTC	CASTTEETQYF
TRBV29-1	NA	13	TRBD1	TRBJ1-2	TGCAGCGTCAACAAAGGACAGGGAGTTGGCTACACCTTC	CSVNKGQGVGYTF
TRBV5-5	few	15	NA	TRBJ2-1	TGTGCCAGCAGCTTGGAGGGGGGCTGGTACAATGAGCAGTTCTTC	CASSLEGGWYNEQFF
TRBV7-9	NA	15	TRBD2	TRBJ2-1	TGTGCCAGCAGCTTAGTTACTAGCGGGGGTGATGAGCAGTTCTTC	CASSLVTSGGDEQFF
TRBV7-2	many	13	TRBD1	TRBJ2-1	TGTGCCAGCAGCTCGGGACAGCTAAATGAGCAGTTCTTC	CASSSGQLNEQFF
TRBV20-1	few	13	NA	TRBJ1-1	TGCAGTGCTTCCAGGGTGACGGGCACTGAAGCTTTCTTT	CSASRVTGTEAFF
TRBV5-1	few	15	TRBD2	TRBJ2-1	TGCGCCAGCAGCGGGGTCGGGGGGACCTACAATGAGCAGTTCTTC	CASSGVGGTYNEQFF
TRBV4-2	NA	15	TRBD1	TRBJ1-4	TGTGCCAGCAGCCCCTACACAGGGGAAAATGAAAAACTGTTTTTT	CASSPYTGENEKLFF
TRBV7-2	NA	12	NA	TRBJ2-5	TGTGCCAGCAGCTTGGGGGGACCGCCTGGGTACTTC	CASSLGGPPGYF
TRBV2	few	13	TRBD1	TRBJ2-1	TGTGCCAGCAACCAGGGGGAGTACAATGAGCAGTTCTTC	CASNQGEYNEQFF
TRBV5-6	few	14	NA	TRBJ1-2	TGTGCCAGCAGCCCCCTGTGGATTGCCGATGGCTACACCTTC	CASSPLWIADGYTF
TRBV29-1	NA	17	TRBD2	TRBJ2-1	TGCAGCGTAACCGGGACTAGCGGGGTAAGCTCCTACAATGAGCAGTTCTTC	CSVTGTSGVSSYNEQFF
TRBV12-3/TRBV12-4	many	15	TRBD1	TRBJ2-1	TGTGCCAGCAGCCGGCCGGGACAGGGTTACAATGAGCAGTTCTTC	CASSRPGQGYNEQFF
TRBV7-2	many	14	TRBD2	TRBJ2-2	TGTGCCAGCAGCTTCGGACTAGACACCGGGGAGCTGTTTTTT	CASSFGLDTGELFF
TRBV11-1	NA	15	TRBD1	TRBJ2-2	TGTGCCAGCAGCTCCGCAGGGGGCAGTGCCGGGGAGCTGTTTTTT	CASSSAGGSAGELFF
TRBV6-2/TRBV6-3	NA	14	NA	TRBJ1-5	TGTGCCAGCAGGGATACCATAAGCAATCAGCCCCAGCATTTT	CASRDTISNQPQHF
TRBV7-3	NA	16	TRBD2	TRBJ2-1	TGTGCCAGCAGCTTATTGTGGGGCGGGGGGGCTTATGAGCAGTTCTTC	CASSLLWGGGAYEQFF
TRBV7-2	few	19	TRBD2	TRBJ2-1	TGTGCCAGCAGCTTAGCTCCTAGCGGGGGGCGTAACCTCTACAATGAGCAGTTCTTC	CASSLAPSGGRNLYNEQFF
TRBV9	NA	15	NA	TRBJ2-1	TGTGCCAGCAGCGTACAACTAGCTTCCCTTCCGGAGCAGTTCTTC	CASSVQLASLPEQFF
TRBV10-3	once	16	NA	TRBJ1-5	TGTGCCATCAGTGAGTCGCACAGGGTAAGCAATCAGCCCCAGCATTTT	CAISESHRVSNQPQHF
TRBV7-9	NA	15	NA	TRBJ2-1	TGTGCCAGCAGCCTTCTAGCGCGTGACTTAAATGAGCAGTTCTTC	CASSLLARDLNEQFF